This entry concerns a single T cell receptor (beta chain). In its sample, this clone was seen a few times. The antigen this receptor binds is unknown. The record has no base qualities; no much larger clone is one base away. At the junction V is shortened by 6 bases and J by 2 bases; bases outside the gene matches: 5. Measured from the cysteine to the phenylalanine, the CDR3 is 15 residues long. The CDR3 DNA has 45 bases and is translated from base 1. Via the germline V gene, CDR1 is MNHEY and CDR2 SVGAGI. These data belong to a study of shared T cell receptors in the human thymus (dated by TCRdb to the early 2020s). Regarding the complete study: The study examined how self-reactive, shared T-cell receptor alpha chains are generated in the human thymus.

Libraries came from the immunoSEQ multiplex PCR assay. Drawn from immuneACCESS, this table holds only the in-frame rearrangements with V and J called that TCRdb kept. Clones are partly lost; checked studies trace under half to an unresolved V gene and leave the rest unexplained. Here the sample has 630,000 or so clones; 87% occur a single time. The ten largest clones add up to roughly 0.0089% of the sample. Separately, the same data were catalogued under a study of human thymus T cells. That second report states: Donors were immunologically healthy infants undergoing open corrective cardiac surgery for congenital heart defects in Finland. Thymus tissue was collected as surgical resects that were removed during corrective cardiac surgery. Usage of V and J gene segments appeared to be biased in both the thymic and the peripheral blood repertoires. The related research reported highly overlapping thymic TCR repertoires among unrelated individuals. TCR alpha and beta repertoires from under 10 infant thymus samples and a few related peripheral blood samples were characterized in the study. The infant donors were about 7 to 250 days old, and the cohort included a handful of males and a couple of females. Thymocytes were freed from the tissue by mechanical means and kept at -70 degrees C as pellets of roughly 8.5-31 million cells. A QIAsymphony instrument was used to extract genomic DNA from the frozen cell pellets. Using the immunoSEQ multiplex PCR assay, the TCRB and TCRAD loci were amplified from a standardized quantity of quality-controlled genomic DNA. The amplicons covered the V(D)J region and were long enough to include the CDR3 and to identify the V and J genes. The amplicons were sequenced on an Illumina platform via the commercial immunoSEQ service. Primer bias and sequencing errors were corrected as previously described, and TCRAD and TCRB were defined on the basis of the IMGT database. The repertoires were analysed using immunoSEQ Analyzer 3.0 and VDJTools for basic statistics, V/J segment usage, diversity estimates, rarefaction and pairwise overlap. To estimate diversity, the Chao1, ChaoE, Efron-Thisted, Shannon and inverse Simpson indices were applied, and diversity was also estimated on datasets down-sampled to the smallest sample. Repertoire overlap was assessed by strict matching of CDR3 nucleotide sequence, V gene and J gene, and clustering was done by Jaccard-based multidimensional scaling. On average, thymus samples gave around 810,000 unique TCRB clonotypes, whereas blood samples gave about 92,000.

The sample comprised thymocytes. This TCR derives from a boy less than two years old with a congenital heart defect. Donor details come from another sample of the same person, matched by shared clones. The sequence links TRBV6-5 to TRBJ1-5, and 9 junctional nucleotides match TRBD1. The CDR3 region reads CASRRQGGGNQPQHF. DNA sequence: TGTGCCAGCAGGCGACAGGGGGGTGGCAATCAGCCCCAGCATTTT.